These 3 T cell receptor beta chains came from one sample sequenced in a study of CD8 T cells in Susac syndrome (dated by TCRdb to between 2018 and 2021). Preparation of the library involved the immunoSEQ multiplex PCR assay. RNA was extracted with the RNeasy kit and roughly 0.45 to 1 ug was reverse transcribed using random hexamers. The raw public reads went through TCRdb reprocessing: fastp at Q25, MiXCR clone calling, in-frame beta chains kept. Under each unique CDR3 protein, matching rows form one entry showing the most common genes and DNA. Here the sample has about 130,000 distinct CDR3 sequences; 90% to 95% occur a single time. The ten most abundant clones make up approximately 0.12% of the sample. The material sequenced was CD4+ T cells from PBMCs. These receptors all come from a human donor in good health.

The rearrangement uses TRBV12-3 or TRBV12-4 and TRBJ2-1; no definite D call. The CDR3 length is 12 residues. Trimming removed 6 bases at V and 8 bases at J, with 11 bases between. The CDR3: CASRITMDEQFF. The CDR3 nucleotides are TGTGCCAGCAGAATAACGATGGATGAGCAGTTCTTC.

The rearrangement links TRBV14 to TRBJ2-7; 8 bases align to TRBD1. Germline V CDR1 and CDR2: SGHDN, FVKESK. CDR3 length equals 15 residues. The V segment lost 1 base and the J segment 5 bases; nucleotides outside the gene matches: 7. The CDR3 nucleotides read TGTGCCAGCAGCCAAGTTGGCAGGGGGCTCGACGAGCAGTACTTC. It specifies CASSQVGRGLDEQYF.

The chain uses TRBV12-3 or TRBV12-4 and TRBJ1-5; D gene unclear. The CDR3 has 12 amino acids. Trimming removed 2 bases at V and 6 bases at J, with 5 bases between. In nucleotides, the CDR3 is TGTGCCAGCAGTTTAAACGGTCAGCCCCAGCATTTT. Its translation is CASSLNGQPQHF.